These 21 T cell receptor beta chains were sequenced from one sample in a study of cytomegalovirus exposure and HLA in healthy donors. PCR involved 60 Vbeta and 13 Jbeta primers. The assay was immunoSEQ multiplex PCR, and TCRdb's table has in-frame clones only and misses some. The listing records around 97,000 clones. Sequenced material: PBMCs. The source of these receptors is a man in his forties in good health and CMV-seronegative.

The V call is TRBV25-1, the J call TRBJ2-7; 7 bases are a match to TRBD1. This CDR3 region has 13 residues. V lost 4 bases and J lost 2; bases outside the gene matches: 2. Germline V gene data show CDR1 as MGHDK and CDR2 as SYGVNS. The DNA of the CDR3 is TGTGCCAGCAGTGTCGGACAGGCCTACGAGCAGTACTTC. This encodes CASSVGQAYEQYF.

The chain employs TRBV18 and TRBJ1-1; 10 positions agree with TRBD1. Looked up from germline, CDR1 is KGHSH and CDR2 is LQKENI. The CDR3 consists of 13 residues. V was clipped by 3 bases and J by 5 bases; unmatched bases: 0. The CDR3 nucleotides are TGTGCCAGCTCACCGGACAGGGGGACTGAAGCTTTCTTT. It yields the protein CASSPDRGTEAFF.

This chain connects TRBV10-1 to TRBJ2-1; no reliable D call. CDR3 length equals 12 residues. Germline loops: CDR1 WNHNN, CDR2 SYGVQD (reference sequence). Trimming left V 5 bases short and J 4 bases short, with 6 bases between. The chain's CDR3 is CASSPNYNEQFF. The CDR3 DNA reads TGCGCCAGCAGTCCCAATTACAATGAGCAGTTCTTC.

Regarding this clone: Other DNA sequences in this sample translate to the same CDR3. The rearrangement joins TRBV4-3 to TRBJ1-1; perhaps TRBD1 as D (5 bases). The CDR3 sequence is 13 residues long. Per the germline V gene, CDR1 is LGHNA and CDR2 is YSLEER. Trimming took 1 base from V and 5 from J, leaving 8 bases between them. The CDR3 loop reads CASSQGGVTEAFF. The CDR3 nucleotides read TGCGCCAGCAGCCAAGGGGGGGTGACTGAAGCTTTCTTT.

The gene calls are TRBV30 and TRBJ2-5, with 14 bases matching TRBD2. V lost 4 bases, J lost 7 bases, and 11 bases stayed unmatched. The V gene's germline CDR1 is GTSNPN and CDR2 SVGIG (reference sequence). The CDR3 runs 16 residues. The CDR3 region is CAWISGTSGGRGTQYF. The CDR3, as DNA: TGTGCCTGGATAAGCGGGACTAGCGGGGGTCGGGGGACCCAGTACTTC.

The chain links TRBV5-1 to TRBJ1-5; D gene ambiguous. Trimming pared 0 bases from V and 7 bases from J, leaving 11 bases between. The CDR3 totals 14 residues. Germline CDR1 SGHRS, CDR2 YFSETQ. The CDR3 sequence is CASSLGEPEQPQHF. Written as DNA, the CDR3 is TGCGCCAGCAGCTTGGGGGAGCCTGAACAGCCCCAGCATTTT.

The rearrangement links TRBV7-2 to TRBJ2-3, with TRBD2 matching 8 bases. Per the germline V gene, CDR1 is SGHTA and CDR2 is FQGNSA. The CDR3 loop spans 16 amino acids. The V and J ends lost 3 bases and 3 bases, in that order; junction bases with no gene match: 8. CDR3 sequence reads: CASSLFPSGQTDTQYF. CDR3 sequence (DNA): TGTGCCAGCAGCTTGTTCCCTAGCGGGCAAACAGATACGCAGTATTTT.

Details on this clone: The sample contains more than one DNA sequence encoding this CDR3. This chain links TRBV5-1 with TRBJ2-7; the D gene is possibly TRBD2 (5 bases). The CDR3 is made up of 15 amino acids. V shed 0 bases and J shed 3 bases, with 13 bases lying between them. Germline loops: CDR1 SGHRS, CDR2 YFSETQ. In nucleotides, the CDR3 is TGCGCCAGCAGCTTGGCGGGCAGCGGAGGCTACGAGCAGTACTTC. Amino acid sequence: CASSLAGSGGYEQYF.

This rearrangement joins TRBV2 to TRBJ1-1; D unclear. Germline V lookup: CDR1 SNHLY, CDR2 FYNNEI. CDR3 size: 13 residues. V shed 4 bases and J shed 2 bases, with 8 bases lying between them. CDR3 coding DNA: TGTGCCAGCAGTGTGTTACAAAACACTGAAGCTTTCTTT. Its protein product is CASSVLQNTEAFF.

This chain connects TRBV19 to TRBJ1-3; D possibly corresponds to TRBD1 (6 bases). Germline V gene lookup returns CDR1 LNHDA and CDR2 SQIVND (reference sequence). V shed 6 bases and J shed 2 bases, with 14 bases lying between them. This CDR3 region has 15 residues. The CDR3: CASRADTGPGNTIYF. For the CDR3, the DNA is TGTGCCAGTAGAGCAGATACAGGGCCTGGAAACACCATATATTTT.

This chain joins TRBV5-1 and TRBJ2-7, with D maybe TRBD2 (5 bases). V lost 2 bases, J lost 6 bases, and 9 bases lay in between. The CDR3 consists of 12 residues. Germline assignment: CDR1 SGHRS and CDR2 YFSETQ. The CDR3 nucleotides read TGCGCCAGCAGCTTAGACGAGGGCGAGCAGTACTTC. This encodes CASSLDEGEQYF.

CDR3 coding DNA: TGTGCCAGCTCACGAGGGCTTATTGACTATGGCTACACCTTC. Translation gives CASSRGLIDYGYTF. The rearrangement links TRBV18 to TRBJ1-2; D not resolved. This CDR3 region has 14 residues. The germline V gene has CDR1 KGHSH and CDR2 LQKENI. Trimming removed 4 bases at V and 3 bases at J, with 12 bases between.

The chain is built from TRBV21-1 and TRBJ2-7; the table assigns TRBD2, which was not confirmed against the DNA. TRBV21-1 is given as a pseudogene. This CDR3 is built from 15 residues. DNA for the CDR3: TGTGCCAGCAGCAAGCTAGCGGGAGAAAGGTACGAGCAGTACTTC. This codes for CASSKLAGERYEQYF.

The gene calls are TRBV4-3 and TRBJ2-2; TRBD1 is a possible D gene (7 bases). Germline values: CDR1 LGHNA, CDR2 YSLEER. The CDR3 has 17 amino acids. V was shortened by 2 bases and J by 2 bases, with 15 bases between the two germline ends. DNA of the CDR3: TGCGCCAGCAGCCAAACTTGGGGGGACAGTAACACCGGGGAGCTGTTTTTT. Translation gives CASSQTWGDSNTGELFF.

The V call is TRBV7-8, the J call TRBJ2-4; D possibly corresponds to TRBD2 (6 bases). Looked up from germline, CDR1 is SGHVS and CDR2 is FQNEAQ. The CDR3 totals 14 residues. With 5 bases removed from V and 8 bases from J, the gap between germline ends came to 16 bases. The CDR3 is CASSQSGTGDIQYF. The CDR3 DNA is TGTGCCAGCAGCCAATCCGGGACTGGGGACATTCAGTACTTC.

The rearrangement joins TRBV28 to TRBJ1-4; D remains unclear. The germline CDR1 and CDR2 sequences are MDHEN and SYDVKM. This CDR3 contains 14 residues. Trimming shortened V by 4 bases and J by 1 base, and 7 bases separated the two germline ends. CDR3 sequence (DNA): TGTGCCAGCAGTTCGAGGGAAACTAATGAAAAACTGTTTTTT. This translates into CASSSRETNEKLFF.

The chain carries TRBV10-2 and TRBJ2-5; 7 bases match TRBD2. The germline V gene has CDR1 WSHSY and CDR2 SAAADI. This CDR3 is 19 amino acids long. V lost 1 base and J lost 5; bases outside the gene matches: 19. The CDR3 nucleotides are TGCGCCAGCAGTGAGTTAAGCGGCGCTAGCGGAAGTCCCCGGGAGACCCAGTACTTC. Protein product: CASSELSGASGSPRETQYF.

The chain links TRBV10-2 to TRBJ2-2; TRBD2 matches at 11 bases. Germline V CDR1 and CDR2: WSHSY, SAAADI. The CDR3 consists of 17 residues. V trimming: 1 base; J trimming: 5 bases; junction bases outside the gene matches: 6. The CDR3 DNA reads TGCGCCAGCAGTGAGTTTAGCGGGGGGGCCGGAACCGGGGAGCTGTTTTTT. It encodes CASSEFSGGAGTGELFF.

The chain carries TRBV28 and TRBJ2-4; 8 positions agree with TRBD1. Germline V lookup: CDR1 MDHEN, CDR2 SYDVKM. J was trimmed by 9 bases and V by 5 bases; bases with no gene match: 9. The CDR3 contains 14 residues. In DNA, the CDR3 is TGTGCCAGCAGTACGACAGGGGATGAGGTCATTCAGTACTTC. This sequence encodes CASSTTGDEVIQYF.

The V call is TRBV6-5, the J call TRBJ2-7, with D maybe TRBD2 (6 bases). CDR3 length: 13 amino acids. Germline values: CDR1 MNHEY, CDR2 SVGAGI. Trimming pared 5 bases from V and 3 bases from J, leaving 11 bases between. CDR3 residues: CASSLREFYEQYF. The CDR3 region has the DNA TGTGCCAGCAGTCTCCGGGAGTTCTACGAGCAGTACTTC.

The genes are TRBV30 and TRBJ2-4, with TRBD1 matching over 9 bases. The junction had 6 bases not matched to a gene; V was cut back by 3 bases and J by 6 bases. Germline-derived CDR1 and CDR2 are GTSNPN and SVGIG (reference sequence). The CDR3 is 14 amino acids. The chain's CDR3 is CAWSPQTGGNIQYF. The CDR3 DNA reads as TGTGCCTGGAGCCCACAGACAGGGGGAAACATTCAGTACTTC. The variable domain in full, with the rest retrieved from reference TRBV30 and TRBJ2-4, is SQTIHQWPATLVQPVGSPLSLECTVEGTSNPNLYWYRQAAGRGLQLLFYSVGIGQISSEVPQNLSASRPQDRQFILSSKKLLLSDSGFYLCAWSPQTGGNIQYFGAGTRLSVL.